This T cell receptor beta chain was captured in a study of blood T cell repertoires in COVID-19. About the research overall: PBMCs, B-cell-depleted T cells, or T cells provided the cDNA or gDNA that made up the material.

Original analysis: Estimation of nucleated cell counts was performed using reference gene primer amplification. Generated by immunoSEQ multiplex PCR, the TCRdb table keeps only in-frame clones and is missing some. That table is the source of V, J and clone size, and D and trimming were worked out from the DNA. The repertoire holds about 250,000 clones, with around 83% as singletons. The TCR comes from a man aged 40-55 years who had been exposed to COVID-19. The sequencing sample was made of PBMCs or T cells enriched from blood (not recorded which).

Here the CDR3 reads CASSLIGVAEAFF. The CDR3 nucleotides read TGTGCCAGCAGCTTGATAGGAGTTGCTGAAGCTTTCTTT. The rearrangement links TRBV5-6 to TRBJ1-1; D is ambiguous. Germline V lookup: CDR1 SGHDT, CDR2 YYEEEE. There are 13 residues in the CDR3. The germline V and J ends were trimmed by 1 base and 6 bases, with 10 bases remaining between them.